The 10 T cell receptor beta chains presented below share a single source sample, sequenced in a study of blood T cell repertoires in COVID-19. Sequencing used immunoSEQ multiplex PCR; TCRdb keeps in-frame clones, though not all of them. The data show 150,000 to 200,000 clones, approximately 83% seen once. Material: peripheral blood. These TCRs come from a human donor with acute or convalescent COVID-19. The donor label of this sample is uncertain.

The chain employs TRBV19 and TRBJ2-1, with 8 bases aligning to TRBD2. This CDR3 contains 15 residues. The germline V gene has CDR1 LNHDA and CDR2 SQIVND (reference sequence). The ends lost 5 bases at V and 4 bases at J; junction bases unmatched: 7. The CDR3 loop is CASSLNSGVYNEQFF. DNA of the CDR3: TGTGCCAGTAGTTTGAATAGCGGGGTTTACAATGAGCAGTTCTTC.

This chain links TRBV7-2 with TRBJ2-7; 9 nucleotides agree with TRBD2. V lost 4 bases and J lost 0; bases outside the gene matches: 7. The CDR3 contains 16 residues. Germline V gene lookup returns CDR1 SGHTA and CDR2 FQGNSA. CDR3 loop: CASSSRTSDFSYEQYF. CDR3 nucleotide sequence: TGTGCCAGCAGCTCCCGGACTAGCGATTTCTCCTACGAGCAGTACTTC. Variable domain in full (rest from reference TRBV7-2 and TRBJ2-7): GAGVSQSPSNKVTEKGKDVELRCDPISGHTALYWYRQSLGQGLEFLIYFQGNSAPDKSGLPSDRFSAERTGGSVSTLTIQRTQQEDSAVYLCASSSRTSDFSYEQYFGPGTRLTVT.

This clone appeared many times. This chain links TRBV2 with TRBJ1-6, with 7 bases aligning to TRBD1. The CDR3 is made up of 15 amino acids. V lost 3 bases and J lost 6; bases outside the gene matches: 5. The germline gives CDR1 SNHLY, CDR2 FYNNEI. The CDR3 here is CASSDSGQLNSPLHF. The CDR3 nucleotides read TGTGCCAGCAGTGATTCGGGACAGCTTAATTCACCCCTCCACTTT. The complete variable domain, with remaining parts taken from reference TRBV2 and TRBJ1-6, reads EPEVTQTPSHQVTQMGQEVILRCVPISNHLYFYWYRQILGQKVEFLVSFYNNEISEKSEIFDDQFSVERPDGSNFTLKIRSTKLEDSAMYFCASSDSGQLNSPLHFGNGTRLTVT.

The chain has TRBV7-2 and TRBJ1-2, with D perhaps TRBD1 (6 bases). Trimming left V 5 bases short and J 5 bases short, with 12 bases between. CDR3 length equals 13 residues. The germline CDR1 and CDR2 sequences are SGHTA and FQGNSA. In DNA form, the CDR3 reads TGTGCCAGCAGCCCCCGGACAGTTTATGGCTACACCTTC. Encoded protein: CASSPRTVYGYTF.

This clone was observed a single time. The rearrangement uses TRBV2 and TRBJ1-5; tentative D call: TRBD1 (6 bases). Germline assignment: CDR1 SNHLY and CDR2 FYNNEI. V dropped 3 bases and J dropped 3 bases, with 12 bases sitting between them. CDR3 size: 15 residues. The CDR3 reads CASSEGAEPNQPQHF. The CDR3 DNA follows: TGTGCCAGCAGTGAGGGGGCGGAACCCAATCAGCCCCAGCATTTT. Based on the CDR3 plus reference TRBV2 and TRBJ1-5, the full variable domain is EPEVTQTPSHQVTQMGQEVILRCVPISNHLYFYWYRQILGQKVEFLVSFYNNEISEKSEIFDDQFSVERPDGSNFTLKIRSTKLEDSAMYFCASSEGAEPNQPQHFGDGTRLSIL.

The DNA for the CDR3 is TGTGCCAGCAGTCTTGGGACTAGATACAATGAGCAGTTCTTC. Protein sequence: CASSLGTRYNEQFF. The genes are TRBV2 and TRBJ2-1, with 8 bases matching TRBD2. The CDR3 is 14 residues long. The germline CDR1 and CDR2 sequences are SNHLY and FYNNEI. Losses at the gene ends were 5 bases for V and 4 bases for J; bases not matched to a gene: 4.

The V gene is TRBV6-6, the J gene TRBJ1-2, with D possibly TRBD1 on 5 matching bases. The CDR3 runs 13 residues. The germline V gene encodes CDR1 MNHNY and CDR2 SVGAGI (reference sequence). Trimming took 5 bases from V and 6 from J, leaving 13 bases between them. CDR3 nucleotides: TGTGCCAGCAGTCCCAGGGAAACGGATGGCTACACCTTC. This encodes CASSPRETDGYTF.

The CDR3 DNA reads TGTGCCAGCAGCTTACCCCTAGCTTACGAGCAGTACTTC. Translating gives CASSLPLAYEQYF. This chain connects TRBV7-8 to TRBJ2-7; possible D gene TRBD2, 5 bases. V was clipped by 2 bases and J by 4 bases, with 9 bases between them. Germline V CDR1 and CDR2: SGHVS, FQNEAQ. The CDR3 sequence is 13 residues long.

The rearrangement joins TRBV3-1 (or the pseudogene TRBV3-2) to TRBJ1-5; the D gene is possibly TRBD1 (6 bases). CDR1 and CDR2 from the germline V gene are LGHDT and YNNKEL (reference sequence). The germline V and J ends were trimmed by 1 base and 7 bases, with 17 bases remaining between them. The CDR3 has 16 amino acids. CDR3 nucleotide sequence: TGTGCCAGCAGCCAAGCGAAGGGGCAGGGGAAGCAGCCCCAGCATTTT. Translated, it gives CASSQAKGQGKQPQHF.

This chain uses TRBV2 with TRBJ2-3, with 7 positions matching TRBD1. This CDR3 has 14 residues. Germline V gene sequence: CDR1 SNHLY, CDR2 FYNNEI. V lost 5 bases to trimming and J lost 1 base; unmatched junction nucleotides: 3. For the CDR3, the DNA is TGTGCCAGCAGTCCGGGACAGCGCACAGATACGCAGTATTTT. It yields the protein CASSPGQRTDTQYF.